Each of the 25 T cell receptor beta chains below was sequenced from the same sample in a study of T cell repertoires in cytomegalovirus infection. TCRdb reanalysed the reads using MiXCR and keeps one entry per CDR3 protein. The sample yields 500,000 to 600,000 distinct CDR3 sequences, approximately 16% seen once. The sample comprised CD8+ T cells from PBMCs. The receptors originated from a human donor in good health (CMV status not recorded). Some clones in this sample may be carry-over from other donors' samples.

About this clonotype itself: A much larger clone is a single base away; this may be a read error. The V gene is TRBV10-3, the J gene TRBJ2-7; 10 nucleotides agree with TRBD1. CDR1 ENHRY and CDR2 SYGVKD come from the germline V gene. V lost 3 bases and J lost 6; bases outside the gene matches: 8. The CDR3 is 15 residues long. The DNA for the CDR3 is TGTGCCATCAGTGATGGGACAGGGGTGGTCGGCGAGCAGTACTTC. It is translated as CAISDGTGVVGEQYF.

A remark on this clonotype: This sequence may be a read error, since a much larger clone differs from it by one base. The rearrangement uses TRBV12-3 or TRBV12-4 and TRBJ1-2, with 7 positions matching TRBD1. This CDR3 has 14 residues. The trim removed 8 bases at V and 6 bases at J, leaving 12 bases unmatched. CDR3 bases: TGTGCCAGCGCCGATGGGACAGAGACTCATGGCTACACCTTC. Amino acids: CASADGTETHGYTF.

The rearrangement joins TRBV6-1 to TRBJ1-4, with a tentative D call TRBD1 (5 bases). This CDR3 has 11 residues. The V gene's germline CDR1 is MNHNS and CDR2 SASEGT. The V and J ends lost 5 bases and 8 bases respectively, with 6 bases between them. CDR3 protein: CASSKGEKLFF. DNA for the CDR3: TGTGCCAGCAGTAAGGGGGAAAAACTGTTTTTT.

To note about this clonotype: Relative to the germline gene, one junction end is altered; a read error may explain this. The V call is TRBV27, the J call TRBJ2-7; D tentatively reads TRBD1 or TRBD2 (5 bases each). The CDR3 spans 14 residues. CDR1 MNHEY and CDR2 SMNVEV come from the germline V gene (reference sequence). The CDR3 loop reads CASSLSGRGTEPYF. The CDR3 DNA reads TGTGCCAGCAGTTTATCGGGCCGAGGGACCGAGCCGTACTTC.

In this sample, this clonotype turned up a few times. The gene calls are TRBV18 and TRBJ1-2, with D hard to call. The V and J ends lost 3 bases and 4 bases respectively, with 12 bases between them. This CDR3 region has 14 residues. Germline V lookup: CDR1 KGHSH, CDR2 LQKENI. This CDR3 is CASSPYPGGYGYTF. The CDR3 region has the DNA TGTGCCAGCTCACCGTATCCGGGAGGCTATGGCTACACCTTC.

The chain's CDR3 is CASSIAHPSEQYF. The CDR3 DNA reads TGTGCCAGTAGTATAGCCCATCCCTCCGAGCAGTACTTC. The rearrangement links TRBV19 to TRBJ2-7, with D unclear. The CDR3 runs 13 residues. The V end lost 1 base, the J end lost 6 bases, and 10 bases lay between the germline ends. Germline assignment: CDR1 LNHDA and CDR2 SQIVND (reference sequence).

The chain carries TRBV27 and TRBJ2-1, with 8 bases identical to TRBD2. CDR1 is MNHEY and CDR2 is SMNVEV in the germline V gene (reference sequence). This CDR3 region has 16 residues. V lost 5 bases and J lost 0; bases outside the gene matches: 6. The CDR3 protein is CASSDTGTSSYNEQFF. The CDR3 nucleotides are TGTGCCAGCAGTGACACCGGGACTAGCTCCTACAATGAGCAGTTCTTC.

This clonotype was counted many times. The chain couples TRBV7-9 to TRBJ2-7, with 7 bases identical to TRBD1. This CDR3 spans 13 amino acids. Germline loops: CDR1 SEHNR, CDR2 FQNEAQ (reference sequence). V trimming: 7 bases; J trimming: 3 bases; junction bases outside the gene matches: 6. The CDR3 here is CASIPTGVYEQYF. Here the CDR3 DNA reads TGTGCCAGCATCCCTACAGGGGTCTACGAGCAGTACTTC.

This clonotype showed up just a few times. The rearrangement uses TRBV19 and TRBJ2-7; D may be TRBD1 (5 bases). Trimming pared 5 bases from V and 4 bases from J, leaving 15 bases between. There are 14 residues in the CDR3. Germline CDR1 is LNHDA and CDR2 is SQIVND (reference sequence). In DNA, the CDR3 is TGTGCCAGTAGTGCTTCGCAGGGTGCGTACGAGCAGTACTTC. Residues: CASSASQGAYEQYF.

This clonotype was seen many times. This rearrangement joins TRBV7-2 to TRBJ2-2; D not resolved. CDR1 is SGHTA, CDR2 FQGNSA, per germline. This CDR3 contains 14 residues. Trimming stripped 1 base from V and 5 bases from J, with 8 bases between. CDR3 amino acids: CASSLGGRTGELFF. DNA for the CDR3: TGTGCCAGCAGCTTAGGAGGTCGTACCGGGGAGCTGTTTTTT.

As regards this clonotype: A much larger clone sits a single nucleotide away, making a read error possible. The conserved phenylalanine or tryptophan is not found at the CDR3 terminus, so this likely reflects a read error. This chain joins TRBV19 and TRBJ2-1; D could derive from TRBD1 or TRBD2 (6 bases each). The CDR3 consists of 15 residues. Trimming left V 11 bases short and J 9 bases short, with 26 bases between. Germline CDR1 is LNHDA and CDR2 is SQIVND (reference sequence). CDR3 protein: CAVVPYGGNTSEQFL. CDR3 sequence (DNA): TGTGCCGTGGTGCCATACGGGGGCAATACGAGTGAGCAGTTCTTA.

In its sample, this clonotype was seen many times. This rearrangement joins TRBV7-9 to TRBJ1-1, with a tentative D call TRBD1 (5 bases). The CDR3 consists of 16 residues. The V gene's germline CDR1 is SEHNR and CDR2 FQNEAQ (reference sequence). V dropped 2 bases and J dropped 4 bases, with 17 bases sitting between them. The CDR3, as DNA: TGTGCCAGCAGCTTATCGAGGGGAAGTAGGAGCACTGAAGCTTTCTTT. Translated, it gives CASSLSRGSRSTEAFF.

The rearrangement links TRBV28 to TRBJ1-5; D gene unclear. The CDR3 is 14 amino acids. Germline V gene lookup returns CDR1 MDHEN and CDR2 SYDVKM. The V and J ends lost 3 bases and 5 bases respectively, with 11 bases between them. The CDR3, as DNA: TGTGCCAGCAGTTTGGAAAGGGCCTATCAGCCCCAGCATTTT. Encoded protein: CASSLERAYQPQHF.

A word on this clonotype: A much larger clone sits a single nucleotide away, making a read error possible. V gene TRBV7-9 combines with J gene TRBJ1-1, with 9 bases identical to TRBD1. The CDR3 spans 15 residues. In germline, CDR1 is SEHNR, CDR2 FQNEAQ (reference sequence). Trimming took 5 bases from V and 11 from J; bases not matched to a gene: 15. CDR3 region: CASSDSTGGNRVAFF. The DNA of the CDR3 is TGTGCCAGCAGCGATTCGACAGGGGGAAATAGGGTGGCTTTCTTT.

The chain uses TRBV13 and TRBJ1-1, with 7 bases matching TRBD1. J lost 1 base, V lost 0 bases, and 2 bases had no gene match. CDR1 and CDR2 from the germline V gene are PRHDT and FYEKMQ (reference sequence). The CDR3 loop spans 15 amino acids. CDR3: CASSLGDRSNTEAFF. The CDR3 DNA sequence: TGTGCCAGCAGCTTAGGGGACAGGTCGAACACTGAAGCTTTCTTT.

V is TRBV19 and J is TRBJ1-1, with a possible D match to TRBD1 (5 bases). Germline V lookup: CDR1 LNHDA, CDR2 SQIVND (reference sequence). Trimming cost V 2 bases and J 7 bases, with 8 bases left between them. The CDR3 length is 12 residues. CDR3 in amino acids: CASSIRGHEAFF. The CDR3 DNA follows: TGTGCCAGTAGTATACGGGGCCATGAAGCTTTCTTT.

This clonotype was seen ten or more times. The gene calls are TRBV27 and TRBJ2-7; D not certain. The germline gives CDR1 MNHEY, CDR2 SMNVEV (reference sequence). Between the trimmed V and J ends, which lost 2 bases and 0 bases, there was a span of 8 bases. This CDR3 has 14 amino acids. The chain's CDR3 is CASSLKWGSYEQYF. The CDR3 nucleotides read TGTGCCAGCAGTTTAAAATGGGGCTCCTACGAGCAGTACTTC.

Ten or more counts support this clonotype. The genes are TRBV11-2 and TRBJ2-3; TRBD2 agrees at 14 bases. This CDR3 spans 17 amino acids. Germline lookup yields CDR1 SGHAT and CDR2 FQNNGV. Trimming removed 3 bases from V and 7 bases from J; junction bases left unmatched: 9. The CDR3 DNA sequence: TGTGCCAGCAGCTTTTGGACTAGCGGGGGGTACATGAATACGCAGTATTTT. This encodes CASSFWTSGGYMNTQYF.

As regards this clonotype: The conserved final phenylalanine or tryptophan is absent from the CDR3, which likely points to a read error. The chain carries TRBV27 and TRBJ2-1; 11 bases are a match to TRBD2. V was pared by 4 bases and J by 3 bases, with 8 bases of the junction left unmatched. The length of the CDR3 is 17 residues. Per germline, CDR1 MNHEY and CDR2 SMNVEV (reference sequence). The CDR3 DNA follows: TGTGCCAGCAGTTACTTAGCGGGAGGGCCCAACTACAATGAGCAGTTCTTA. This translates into CASSYLAGGPNYNEQFL.

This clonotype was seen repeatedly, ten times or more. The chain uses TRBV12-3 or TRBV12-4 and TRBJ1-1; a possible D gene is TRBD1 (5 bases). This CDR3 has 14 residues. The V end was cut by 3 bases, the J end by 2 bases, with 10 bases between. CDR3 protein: CASSFWDPNTEAFF. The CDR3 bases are TGTGCCAGCAGTTTTTGGGACCCTAACACTGAAGCTTTCTTT.

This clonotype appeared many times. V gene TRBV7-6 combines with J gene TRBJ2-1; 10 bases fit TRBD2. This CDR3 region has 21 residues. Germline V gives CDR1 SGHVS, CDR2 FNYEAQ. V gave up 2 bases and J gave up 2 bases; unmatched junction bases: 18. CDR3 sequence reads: CASSLSPRASGSTLAYNEQFF. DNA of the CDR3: TGTGCCAGCAGCTTAAGCCCCCGGGCTAGCGGGAGTACGTTGGCCTACAATGAGCAGTTCTTC.

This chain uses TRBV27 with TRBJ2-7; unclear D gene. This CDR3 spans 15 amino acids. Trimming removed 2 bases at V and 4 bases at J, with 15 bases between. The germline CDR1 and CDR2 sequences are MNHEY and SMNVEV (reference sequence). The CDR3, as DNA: TGTGCCAGCAGTTTAGGCCTAGTGGGTGGTTACGAGCAGTACTTC. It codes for CASSLGLVGGYEQYF.

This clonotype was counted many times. CDR3 loop: CASSYQEGAGNTIYF. As DNA, the CDR3 is TGTGCCAGCAGTTACCAGGAAGGAGCTGGAAACACCATATATTTT. The chain employs TRBV6-5 and TRBJ1-3; no clear D gene. The germline V gene has CDR1 MNHEY and CDR2 SVGAGI. V was clipped by 2 bases and J by 2 bases, with 10 bases between them. The length of the CDR3 is 15 residues.

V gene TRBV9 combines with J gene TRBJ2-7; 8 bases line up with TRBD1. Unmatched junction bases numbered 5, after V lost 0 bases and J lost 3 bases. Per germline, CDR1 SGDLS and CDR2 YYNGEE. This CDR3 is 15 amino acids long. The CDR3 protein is CASSVETGAFYEQYF. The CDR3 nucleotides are TGTGCCAGCAGCGTAGAGACAGGGGCTTTCTACGAGCAGTACTTC.

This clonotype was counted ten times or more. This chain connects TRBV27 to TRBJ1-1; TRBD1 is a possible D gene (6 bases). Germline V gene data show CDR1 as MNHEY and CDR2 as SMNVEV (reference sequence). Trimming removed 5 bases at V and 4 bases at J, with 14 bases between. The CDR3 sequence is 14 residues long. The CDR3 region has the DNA TGTGCCAGCAGTCGCTCAGGGGCGATCACTGAAGCTTTCTTT. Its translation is CASSRSGAITEAFF.